The clone carrying this T cell receptor (beta chain) was picked up a small number of times. 13 Jbeta primers and 60 Vbeta primers were used for the PCR. Authors' data handling: Later analysis identified tens of millions of unique TCR beta chains, 8.5 million to 13 million shared. Method: immunoSEQ multiplex PCR; TCRdb's copy keeps in-frame clones and lacks some. The V and J calls and clone size were taken over from that table, and D and trimming were inferred from the DNA. Of some 250,000 clones in the sample, roughly 87% are singletons; the top ten hold 5.4%. Healthy bone marrow donors supplied every sample. The record originates from a study of cytomegalovirus exposure and HLA in healthy donors. Study at large: Out of about 190 million T cells, an earlier analysis found around 120 million unique TCR beta sequences in total.

The source of this sequence is a middle-aged woman in good health and CMV-seropositive. Sequences were obtained from PBMCs.

The CDR3 is CASSQSRRGPTGELFF. CDR3 DNA: TGCGCCAGCAGTCAATCGAGGCGGGGCCCCACCGGGGAGCTGTTTTTT. This sequence joins TRBV23-1 and TRBJ2-2, with TRBD2 as a possible D gene (6 bases). TRBV23-1 has ORF status, its function being uncertain. This CDR3 has 16 amino acids. V dropped 0 bases and J dropped 4 bases, with 12 bases sitting between them.